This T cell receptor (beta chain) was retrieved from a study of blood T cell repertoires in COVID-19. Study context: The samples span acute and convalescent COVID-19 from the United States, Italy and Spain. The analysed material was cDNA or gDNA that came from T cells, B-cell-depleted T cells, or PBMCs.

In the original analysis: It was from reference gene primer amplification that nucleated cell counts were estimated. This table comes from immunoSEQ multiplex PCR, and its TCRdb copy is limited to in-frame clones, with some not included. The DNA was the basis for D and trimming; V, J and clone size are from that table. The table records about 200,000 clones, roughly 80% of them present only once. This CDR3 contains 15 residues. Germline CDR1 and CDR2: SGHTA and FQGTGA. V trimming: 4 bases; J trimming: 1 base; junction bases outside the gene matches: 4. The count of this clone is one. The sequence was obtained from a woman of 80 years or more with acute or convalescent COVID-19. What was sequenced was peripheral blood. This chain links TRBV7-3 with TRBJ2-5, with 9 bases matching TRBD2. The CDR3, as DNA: TGTGCCAGCAGCTCAGGACTAGCGAGCCAAGAGACCCAGTACTTC. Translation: CASSSGLASQETQYF.